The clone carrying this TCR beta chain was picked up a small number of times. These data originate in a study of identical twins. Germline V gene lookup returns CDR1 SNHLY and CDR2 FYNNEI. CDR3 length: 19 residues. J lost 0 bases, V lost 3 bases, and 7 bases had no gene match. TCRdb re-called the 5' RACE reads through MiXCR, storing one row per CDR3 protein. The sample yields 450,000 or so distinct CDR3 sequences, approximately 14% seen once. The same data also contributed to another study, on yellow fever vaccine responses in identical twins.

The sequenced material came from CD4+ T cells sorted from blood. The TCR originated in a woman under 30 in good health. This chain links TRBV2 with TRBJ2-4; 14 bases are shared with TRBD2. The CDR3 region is CASSEPGLAGVLAKNIQYF. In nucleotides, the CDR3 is TGTGCCAGCAGTGAGCCGGGACTAGCGGGGGTCCTAGCCAAAAACATTCAGTACTTC.